This T cell receptor beta chain was observed in a study of T cell changes during pregnancy in multiple sclerosis. This clone has just a few counts. Measured with immunoSEQ multiplex PCR; TCRdb has only the in-frame clones, and not every one. Counted here are around 67,000 clones, around 92% occurring once; the ten biggest clones make up approximately 2.2%. CDR1 and CDR2 (germline): SEHNR, FQNEAQ (reference sequence). The CDR3 has 13 amino acids. The V end lost 5 bases, the J end lost 4 bases, and 12 bases lay between the germline ends. The origin of this receptor is a female donor with multiple sclerosis, enrolled in a pregnancy study. V usage is TRBV7-9 and J usage is TRBJ2-7; no definite D call. Sequencing used peripheral blood, obtained in the first trimester of pregnancy. CDR3 DNA: TGTGCCAGCAGCCCGACATTTGGATACGAGCAGTACTTC. Its translation is CASSPTFGYEQYF.